This TCR beta chain was identified during a study of blood T cell repertoires in COVID-19. Study-wide context: Acute and convalescent COVID-19 specimens originated in the United States, Italy and Spain. PBMCs, B-cell-depleted T cells, or T cells provided the cDNA or gDNA that made up the material.

Note on this clone: Its ends do not fully match the called genes, so a read error is possible.

Per the study methods: From reference gene primer amplification, estimates of nucleated cell counts were derived. Libraries were prepared by immunoSEQ multiplex PCR; TCRdb keeps only in-frame clonotypes and omits some of them. Clone size and the V and J calls come from that table; the DNA yielded D and trimming. This sample carries some 20,000 clones, around 86% of them seen once, and the ten largest clones take approximately 3.8%. Sequencing was done on a sample of peripheral blood. The receptor's source is a man aged 50-59 years with active COVID-19.

This CDR3 is CASTLTGGPYEQYF. As DNA, the CDR3 is TGTGCCAGCACCTTAACCGGGGGGCCCTACGAGCAGTACTTC. The rearrangement joins TRBV11-2 to TRBJ2-7, with D perhaps matching TRBD2 (7 bases). CDR1 and CDR2 (germline): SGHAT, FQNNGV. There are 14 residues in the CDR3.